These T cell receptor beta chains were read from a single sample in a study of blood T cell repertoires in COVID-19. TCRdb's copy holds only in-frame clones and misses some; the assay was immunoSEQ multiplex PCR. The table records 160,000 or so clones, approximately 81% of them present only once. The sample consisted of peripheral blood. These receptors were taken from a woman between 45 and 60 years old with COVID-19, enrolled during active disease. CDR3s include the opening cysteine and the closing phenylalanine or tryptophan. The D gene is left open where the match is weak. Not all rows give a size; the values are once, few, many and, for expanded clones, a class.

>TRBD2|TRBV2|NA|TRBJ2-7
CASSVKRGDEQYF
TGTGCCAGCAGTGTTAAGCGGGGGGACGAGCAGTACTTC
>TRBD1|TRBV27|NA|TRBJ2-7
CASQTFGTGAYEQYF
TGTGCCAGCCAAACCTTCGGGACAGGGGCCTACGAGCAGTACTTC
>NA|TRBV3-1/TRBV3-2|NA|TRBJ2-5
CASSQWSAAGETQYF
TGTGCCAGCAGCCAATGGTCCGCGGCAGGGGAGACCCAGTACTTC
>TRBD1|TRBV4-1|NA|TRBJ1-5
CASSPKGTGDRSSNQPQHF
TGCGCCAGCAGCCCTAAAGGGACAGGGGACCGGTCGAGCAATCAGCCCCAGCATTTT
>TRBD2|TRBV5-1|once|TRBJ2-1
CASSPGGSSYNEQFF
TGCGCCAGCAGCCCGGGGGGGAGCTCCTACAATGAGCAGTTCTTC
>NA|TRBV15|few|TRBJ2-1
CATSRGGIEQFF
TGTGCCACCAGCAGAGGGGGCATTGAGCAGTTCTTC
>NA|TRBV11-2|NA|TRBJ2-5
CASTRFGLETQYF
TGTGCCAGCACACGGTTCGGGTTAGAGACCCAGTACTTC
>NA|TRBV7-9|NA|TRBJ1-2
CASSPQGSYGYTF
TGTGCCAGCAGCCCCCAGGGGAGCTATGGCTACACCTTC
>NA|TRBV7-6|NA|TRBJ2-1
CASTNGLREYNEQFF
TGTGCCAGCACTAACGGGCTCAGGGAATACAATGAGCAGTTCTTC
>NA|TRBV7-2|NA|TRBJ2-1
CASSLRPGSSYNEQFF
TGTGCCAGCAGCCTCCGCCCGGGGAGCTCCTACAATGAGCAGTTCTTC